The 13 T cell receptor beta chains reported below all come from one sample, sequenced in a study of T cell changes during pregnancy in multiple sclerosis. Assay used: immunoSEQ multiplex PCR; TCRdb lists only in-frame clones, some missing. The sample lists about 48,000 clones; about 92% were seen once. The source was CD4+ T cells from peripheral blood mononuclear cells, collected in the second trimester of pregnancy. These receptor sequences come from a female donor in good health, enrolled as a control in a pregnancy study.

A word on this clone: Other DNA sequences of this sample code for an identical CDR3. The CDR3 DNA reads as TGCGCCAGCAGCCCTCAGGGGCCCTCCGATACGCAGTATTTT. It specifies CASSPQGPSDTQYF. V is TRBV5-1 and J is TRBJ2-3; possible D gene TRBD1, 6 bases. The CDR3 runs to 14 residues. Trimming took 4 bases from V and 6 from J, leaving 15 bases between them. Germline V gene sequence: CDR1 SGHRS, CDR2 YFSETQ.

The V and J genes are TRBV2 and TRBJ1-1; 10 nucleotides agree with TRBD1. Germline V gene lookup returns CDR1 SNHLY and CDR2 FYNNEI. This CDR3 is 14 amino acids long. Trimming removed 5 bases from V and 11 bases from J; junction bases left unmatched: 11. CDR3 sequence (DNA): TGTGCCAGCAGTATCGACAGGGGGCTTGCGGAGGCTTTCTTT. Encoded protein: CASSIDRGLAEAFF.

The chain employs TRBV27 and TRBJ1-2; 10 bases map to TRBD1. CDR1 is MNHEY, CDR2 SMNVEV, per germline (reference sequence). This CDR3 region has 15 residues. J lost 4 bases, V lost 7 bases, and 9 bases had no gene match. The DNA for the CDR3 is TGTGCCAGCAAAGGGGGACAGGGGTTTGCCTATGGCTACACCTTC. It yields the protein CASKGGQGFAYGYTF.

As for this clone: Compared with germline, one end of the junction differs, possibly owing to a read error. The chain uses TRBV7-2 and TRBJ2-3; 10 bases are a match to TRBD2. Germline CDR1 SGHTA, CDR2 FQGNSA. The CDR3 has 14 residues. CDR3 residues: CASSLAGGTDTQYF. The CDR3 nucleotides read TGTGCCAGCAGCCTAGCGGGAGGCACAGATACGCAGTATTTT. Full variable domain (outside the CDR3, taken from reference TRBV7-2 and TRBJ2-3): GAGVSQSPSNKVTEKGKDVELRCDPISGHTALYWYRQSLGQGLEFLIYFQGNSAPDKSGLPSDRFSAERTGGSVSTLTIQRTQQEDSAVYLCASSLAGGTDTQYFGPGTRLTVL.

The chain couples TRBV11-2 to TRBJ1-1, with a tentative D call TRBD1 (6 bases). Trimming cost V 5 bases and J 7 bases, with 20 bases left between them. This CDR3 is 15 amino acids long. Looked up from germline, CDR1 is SGHAT and CDR2 is FQNNGV. For the CDR3, the DNA is TGTGCCAGCAGCCCTAAGTTAGGGGGGGCCGGTGAAGCTTTCTTT. As protein: CASSPKLGGAGEAFF.

V is TRBV28 and J is TRBJ2-1; 7 bases match TRBD1. The CDR3 spans 16 residues. Germline V gene lookup returns CDR1 MDHEN and CDR2 SYDVKM. Trimming at V came to 6 bases and at J to 8 bases, leaving 16 bases not matched to a gene. The CDR3 coding sequence is TGTGCCAGCAGCCTTAACGGGGCTAGGGGGCGTGATGAGCAGTTCTTC. It translates to CASSLNGARGRDEQFF.

The V and J genes are TRBV2 and TRBJ2-4; 8 bases agree with TRBD2. This CDR3 region has 13 residues. Germline trimming cut 8 bases from V and 9 bases from J; bases unmatched to any gene: 9. The V gene's germline CDR1 is SNHLY and CDR2 FYNNEI. The CDR3 protein is CASHSGGLGIQYF. For the CDR3, the DNA is TGTGCCAGCCATAGTGGGGGACTAGGCATTCAGTACTTC.

Regarding this clone: A junction end diverges from the germline sequence, so it may reflect a read error. In DNA form, the CDR3 reads TGCAGCGTGGAAGTAAACACAGATACGCAGTATTTT. It translates to CSVEVNTDTQYF. The chain joins TRBV29-1 to TRBJ2-3; D gene ambiguous. The CDR3 consists of 12 residues. Germline V gene lookup returns CDR1 SQVTM and CDR2 ANQGSEA.

This chain's CDR3 is CASSKVVPRGVDEQYF. The CDR3 nucleotides are TGTGCCAGCAGCAAAGTGGTTCCTCGGGGAGTGGACGAGCAGTACTTC. The chain carries TRBV21-1 and TRBJ2-7; TRBD2, the table's D call, was not compared with the DNA. TRBV21-1 is a known pseudogene. The CDR3 is made up of 16 amino acids.

This chain joins TRBV10-3 and TRBJ1-2, with D perhaps TRBD1 (6 bases). Looked up from germline, CDR1 is ENHRY and CDR2 is SYGVKD. V was clipped by 4 bases and J by 7 bases, with 10 bases between them. The CDR3 covers 12 residues. The CDR3 DNA sequence: TGTGCCATCAGTGGGTCGGGGGCTGGCTACACCTTC. This gives the protein CAISGSGAGYTF.

DNA for the CDR3: TGTGCCAGCAGCTTATCCCACTTCCAAGAGACCCAGTACTTC. It specifies CASSLSHFQETQYF. The V gene is TRBV11-1, the J gene TRBJ2-5, with D unresolved. Trimming took off 2 bases at V and 1 base at J, with 8 bases between the two ends. Germline loops: CDR1 SGHAT, CDR2 FQDESV (reference sequence). This CDR3 comprises 14 residues.

The rearrangement joins TRBV7-8 to TRBJ1-2, with D tentatively TRBD1 (5 bases). Germline lookup yields CDR1 SGHVS and CDR2 FQNEAQ. The CDR3 is 13 amino acids. V lost 7 bases, J lost 5 bases, and 14 bases lay in between. DNA of the CDR3: TGTGCCAGCACCGTGGGAGGGGAGTATGGCTACACCTTC. It encodes CASTVGGEYGYTF. Supplemented by reference TRBV7-8 and TRBJ1-2, the full variable domain reads GAGVSQSPRYKVAKRGQDVALRCDPISGHVSLFWYQQALGQGPEFLTYFQNEAQLDKSGLPSDRFFAERPEGSVSTLKIQRTQQEDSAVYLCASTVGGEYGYTFGSGTRLTVV.

The chain links TRBV5-1 to TRBJ2-1, with 8 bases that match TRBD2. The junction had 13 bases not matched to a gene; V was cut back by 7 bases and J by 7 bases. Germline lookup yields CDR1 SGHRS and CDR2 YFSETQ. The CDR3 totals 15 residues. The CDR3 is CASLSGTSSNNEQFF. CDR3 DNA: TGCGCCAGCCTTTCCGGGACTAGTTCTAATAATGAGCAGTTCTTC.